The T cell receptor beta chain described here comes from a study of OX40 agonist ivuxolimab in advanced cancers. Study-wide context: At 0.01 to 10 mg/kg, ivuxolimab was administered intravenously to patients every 2 weeks.

Some clones are missing from TCRdb's copy, which holds only in-frame ones; the method was immunoSEQ multiplex PCR. Seen here are about 50,000 clones, roughly 87% observed once, and the top ten hold approximately 0.61%. V lost 5 bases, J lost 5 bases, and 18 bases lay in between. This CDR3 contains 15 residues. Germline-derived CDR1 and CDR2 are SGHTA and FQGTGA. This sample comprised CD4+ or CD8+ T cells sorted from blood, obtained in a trial of the OX40 agonist ivuxolimab. The TCR originated in an adult with an advanced solid tumor such as melanoma, head and neck, liver or kidney cancer. This chain connects TRBV7-3 to TRBJ2-5, with D maybe TRBD2 (5 bases). The CDR3 DNA reads as TGTGCCAGCAGCCCGGACGGAGGATCCGGGGAGACCCAGTACTTC. Protein sequence: CASSPDGGSGETQYF.